Shown below are 32 T cell receptor beta chains from a single sample sequenced in a study of T cells after yellow fever vaccination. TCRdb reprocessed the 5' RACE reads via MiXCR and lists one record per CDR3 protein. The sample consists of a few hundred thousand distinct CDR3 sequences, less than 9.5% of them appearing once. The sample in question was PBMCs, obtained approximately 40 days after the first yellow fever vaccination. The origin of the receptors is a man younger than 35 who received the YFV17D yellow fever vaccine.

The gene calls are TRBV4-3 and TRBJ1-1, with TRBD1 identical over 7 bases. This CDR3 has 15 amino acids. Germline V gene data show CDR1 as LGHNA and CDR2 as YSLEER. J gave up 1 base and V 1 base, and 3 bases lay outside the gene matches. CDR3 loop: CASSQVSGGNTEAFF. Here the CDR3 DNA reads TGCGCCAGCAGCCAAGTTTCAGGGGGGAACACTGAAGCTTTCTTT.

The table lists this clonotype with a few counts. The chain joins TRBV6-2 or TRBV6-3 to TRBJ1-6, with D possibly matching TRBD1 (5 bases). V shed 6 bases and J shed 7 bases, with 16 bases lying between them. The CDR3 is 15 residues long. CDR1 is MNHEY, CDR2 SVGEGT, per germline. The DNA for the CDR3 is TGTGCCAGCAGCCGAACGGGACGGACAAATTCACCCCTCCACTTT. Translation: CASSRTGRTNSPLHF.

The rearrangement links TRBV6-1 to TRBJ1-2; D gene unclear. The CDR3 spans 13 residues. Germline V gives CDR1 MNHNS, CDR2 SASEGT. Trimming shortened V by 6 bases and J by 5 bases, and 13 bases separated the two germline ends. The DNA for the CDR3 is TGTGCCAGCAGCGACCTGGCCTTATATGGCTACACCTTC. Protein: CASSDLALYGYTF.

This clonotype was observed at least ten times. The chain uses TRBV5-1 and TRBJ2-2, with D possibly TRBD2 on 6 matching bases. CDR3 size: 16 residues. Germline CDR1 and CDR2: SGHRS and YFSETQ. Trimming pared 4 bases from V and 4 bases from J, leaving 17 bases between. In nucleotides, the CDR3 is TGCGCCAGCAGCACCGGGACTCCCTGGAGCACCGGGGAGCTGTTTTTT. This gives the protein CASSTGTPWSTGELFF.

The V gene is TRBV5-1, the J gene TRBJ2-1, with D perhaps TRBD1 (6 bases). Germline-derived CDR1 and CDR2 are SGHRS and YFSETQ. V lost 6 bases and J lost 0, with 13 bases in between. There are 15 residues in the CDR3. CDR3 sequence reads: CASNSQGYSYNEQFF. The CDR3 coding sequence is TGCGCCAGCAACAGTCAGGGGTACTCCTACAATGAGCAGTTCTTC.

The table lists this clonotype with a count of one. V usage is TRBV23-1 and J usage is TRBJ2-3; D is tentatively TRBD1 or TRBD2 (5 bases each). TRBV23-1 counts as an open reading frame of uncertain function. The CDR3 consists of 16 residues. The V end lost 8 bases, the J end lost 5 bases, and 23 bases lay between the germline ends. The CDR3 is CASGVVGNRTGDTQYF. As DNA, the CDR3 is TGCGCCAGCGGAGTAGTAGGAAACAGGACTGGAGATACGCAGTATTTT.

This clonotype was detected ten times or more. The chain couples TRBV28 to TRBJ2-2; D gene ambiguous. Trimming removed 7 bases from V and 7 bases from J, with 10 bases in between. Per the germline V gene, CDR1 is MDHEN and CDR2 is SYDVKM. The CDR3 extends over 12 amino acids. The CDR3 DNA sequence: TGTGCCAGCACCACCCGTGTCGGGGAGCTGTTTTTT. Translating it yields CASTTRVGELFF.

CDR3 sequence (DNA): TGTGCCAGCAGCCAAGGAGACAGGGGACAGCCCCAGCATTTT. Translation gives CASSQGDRGQPQHF. The chain recombines TRBV4-2 with TRBJ1-5, with TRBD1 matching 8 bases. Trimming cost V 1 base and J 7 bases; bases outside gene matches: 3. Germline-derived CDR1 and CDR2 are LGHNA and YNFKEQ. This CDR3 has 14 residues.

This rearrangement joins TRBV7-3 to TRBJ2-7; no reliable D call. CDR3 size: 15 residues. From germline, CDR1 is SGHTA and CDR2 FQGTGA. The germline V and J ends were trimmed by 4 bases and 0 bases, with 13 bases remaining between them. CDR3 residues: CASSSHRKSSYEQYV. The CDR3 DNA is TGTGCCAGCAGCTCTCATCGGAAGAGCTCCTACGAGCAGTACGTC.

In this sample, this clonotype turned up a few times. The chain links TRBV5-6 to TRBJ1-2; D remains unclear. Trimming took off 4 bases at V and 5 bases at J, with 18 bases between the two ends. Germline CDR1 SGHDT, CDR2 YYEEEE. The CDR3 covers 15 residues. This chain's CDR3 is CASSLRRYLKYGYTF. CDR3 coding DNA: TGTGCCAGCAGCCTTCGGAGGTACTTAAAGTATGGCTACACCTTC.

This clonotype came up a few times. The chain uses TRBV12-3 or TRBV12-4 and TRBJ2-1; D is possibly TRBD1 (5 bases). Trimming removed 3 bases from V and 8 bases from J, with 20 bases in between. The CDR3 extends over 16 amino acids. CDR3 in amino acids: CASSFLGRVQGDEQFF. Here the CDR3 DNA reads TGTGCCAGCAGTTTCCTTGGGCGCGTACAAGGGGATGAGCAGTTCTTC.

The table lists this clonotype with a few counts. The rearrangement links TRBV7-8 to TRBJ1-6, with unresolved D. The CDR3 totals 15 residues. Germline CDR1 is SGHVS and CDR2 is FQNEAQ. The V end was cut by 5 bases, the J end by 6 bases, with 14 bases between. The chain's CDR3 is CASSPEFLGNSPLHF. The CDR3 bases are TGTGCCAGCAGCCCCGAGTTTCTCGGTAATTCACCCCTCCACTTT. Supplemented by reference TRBV7-8 and TRBJ1-6, the full variable domain reads GAGVSQSPRYKVAKRGQDVALRCDPISGHVSLFWYQQALGQGPEFLTYFQNEAQLDKSGLPSDRFFAERPEGSVSTLKIQRTQQEDSAVYLCASSPEFLGNSPLHFGNGTRLTVT.

The rearrangement joins TRBV27 to TRBJ1-1; D remains unclear. CDR3 length: 14 amino acids. Deletions cut 2 bases from V and 10 bases from J, with 17 bases between. Germline V gene data show CDR1 as MNHEY and CDR2 as SMNVEV (reference sequence). The CDR3 sequence is CASSLNSGASGAFF. In DNA form, the CDR3 reads TGTGCCAGCAGTTTAAACAGCGGAGCCTCAGGAGCTTTCTTT.

The V gene is TRBV5-6, the J gene TRBJ2-7, with D possibly matching TRBD1 (6 bases). The V end was cut by 4 bases, the J end by 5 bases, with 16 bases between. This CDR3 is built from 14 residues. Germline V gives CDR1 SGHDT, CDR2 YYEEEE. The CDR3 sequence: CASSVWQGYHEQYV. CDR3 sequence (DNA): TGTGCCAGCAGCGTATGGCAGGGGTACCACGAGCAGTACGTC.

This clonotype was detected many times. The chain links TRBV29-1 to TRBJ2-3, with TRBD2 as a possible D gene (5 bases). The germline V gene has CDR1 SQVTM and CDR2 ANQGSEA. Trimming left V 1 base short and J 6 bases short, with 14 bases between. The CDR3 is 14 residues long. CDR3 nucleotide sequence: TGCAGCGTTGAAGCGGAGGCCAATCCTGATACGCAGTATTTT. It translates to CSVEAEANPDTQYF.

This clonotype was detected only a few times. The V gene is TRBV4-3, the J gene TRBJ2-7, with D possibly being TRBD1 or TRBD2 (5 bases each). CDR1 and CDR2 from the germline V gene are LGHNA and YSLEER. The CDR3 has 13 amino acids. Trimming removed 0 bases at V and 9 bases at J, with 12 bases between. The CDR3 nucleotides are TGCGCCAGCAGCCAAGAAGTAGGGACCGCGCAGTACTTC. It is translated as CASSQEVGTAQYF.

This clonotype was seen a few times. The chain uses TRBV7-2 and TRBJ1-1, with 8 bases fitting TRBD1. Losses at the gene ends were 3 bases for V and 3 bases for J; bases not matched to a gene: 6. Germline V gene sequence: CDR1 SGHTA, CDR2 FQGNSA. The CDR3 is 15 amino acids. Here the CDR3 DNA reads TGTGCCAGCAGCTTGCGGGACAGGAGGGACACTGAAGCTTTCTTT. Its protein product is CASSLRDRRDTEAFF.

This clonotype was counted only a few times. V gene TRBV3-1 combines with J gene TRBJ2-1, with no clear D. V shed 2 bases and J shed 0 bases, with 8 bases lying between them. Germline values: CDR1 LGHDT, CDR2 YNNKEL (reference sequence). CDR3 length: 15 amino acids. CDR3 DNA: TGTGCCAGCAGCCAAACAAGGAGCTCCTACAATGAGCAGTTCTTC. The encoded protein is CASSQTRSSYNEQFF.

This clonotype was counted a few times. The chain is built from TRBV5-4 and TRBJ2-7; a weak D match, TRBD1 (5 bases). The CDR3 is 14 amino acids. V shed 0 bases and J shed 2 bases, with 9 bases lying between them. Germline values: CDR1 SGHNT, CDR2 YYREEE (reference sequence). CDR3 DNA sequence: TGTGCCAGCAGCTTGGGAGACAGACCCTACGAGCAGTACTTC. Amino acids: CASSLGDRPYEQYF.

This chain joins TRBV7-2 and TRBJ2-5; 8 bases are a match to TRBD1. CDR1 is SGHTA and CDR2 is FQGNSA in the germline V gene. Losses at the gene ends were 4 bases for V and 5 bases for J; bases not matched to a gene: 6. This CDR3 comprises 14 residues. DNA of the CDR3: TGTGCCAGCAGCTCTGGACAGGGTGGGGAGACCCAGTACTTC. This sequence encodes CASSSGQGGETQYF.

This clonotype came up a few times. The chain combines TRBV19 with TRBJ1-1; D not certain. This CDR3 has 14 residues. Germline CDR1 and CDR2: LNHDA and SQIVND (reference sequence). The V end lost 3 bases, the J end lost 1 base, and 9 bases lay between the germline ends. CDR3 in amino acids: CASSISVGNTEAFF. DNA for the CDR3: TGTGCCAGTAGTATTTCGGTCGGGAACACTGAAGCTTTCTTT.

The V call is TRBV7-2, the J call TRBJ2-3, with 14 bases lining up with TRBD2. With 4 bases clipped from V and 7 bases from J, the junction kept 7 bases outside the gene matches. CDR1 and CDR2 from the germline V gene are SGHTA and FQGNSA. The CDR3 covers 16 residues. The CDR3 DNA follows: TGTGCCAGCAGCTCCCAGACTAGCGGGGGGGCCTATACGCAGTATTTT. Its protein is CASSSQTSGGAYTQYF.

DNA of the CDR3: TGTGCCACCGCACGGGATAGCAATCAGCCCCAGCATTTT. It translates to CATARDSNQPQHF. The V gene is TRBV7-3, the J gene TRBJ1-5; D is unresolved. Germline V gives CDR1 SGHTA, CDR2 FQGTGA. V was pared by 10 bases and J by 0 bases, with 10 bases between. The CDR3 runs 13 residues. The whole variable domain, remainder taken from reference TRBV7-3 and TRBJ1-5, is GAGVSQTPSNKVTEKGKYVELRCDPISGHTALYWYRQSLGQGPEFLIYFQGTGAADDSGLPNDRFFAVRPEGSVSTLKIQRTERGDSAVYLCATARDSNQPQHFGDGTRLSIL.

There are many counts of this clonotype. V is TRBV10-3 and J is TRBJ1-2, with 10 bases that match TRBD1. The length of the CDR3 is 17 residues. V shed 3 bases, J shed 4 bases, and the junction held 11 bases outside the gene matches. Germline V lookup: CDR1 ENHRY, CDR2 SYGVKD. CDR3 coding DNA: TGTGCCATCAGTGATCAAGTGTTGACAGGGGGCTTCTATGGCTACACCTTC. Translated: CAISDQVLTGGFYGYTF.

This clonotype was seen repeatedly, ten times or more. The chain is built from TRBV6-1 and TRBJ2-1; the match to TRBD1 covers 9 bases. The CDR3 has 14 residues. Germline V gene data show CDR1 as MNHNS and CDR2 as SASEGT. V trimming: 5 bases; J trimming: 7 bases; junction bases outside the gene matches: 6. CDR3 sequence reads: CASSTHRGLNEQFF. The CDR3 DNA reads TGTGCCAGCAGTACCCACAGGGGGCTTAATGAGCAGTTCTTC.

CDR3 coding DNA: TGTGCCAGCAGACCCTTAAAAACAGGGGAGGCAAACACCGGGGAGCTGTTTTTT. Translation: CASRPLKTGEANTGELFF. The chain couples TRBV11-2 to TRBJ2-2; D might be TRBD1 (7 bases). With 6 bases removed from V and 2 bases from J, the gap between germline ends came to 22 bases. Per the germline V gene, CDR1 is SGHAT and CDR2 is FQNNGV. The CDR3 spans 18 residues.

The chain combines TRBV7-9 with TRBJ1-6, with TRBD1 matching over 8 bases. V was clipped by 3 bases and J by 6 bases; unmatched bases: 7. Per germline, CDR1 SEHNR and CDR2 FQNEAQ (reference sequence). The CDR3 loop spans 16 amino acids. The CDR3 loop reads CASSFQGAGSNSPLHF. DNA of the CDR3: TGTGCCAGCAGCTTCCAGGGGGCAGGTTCTAATTCACCCCTCCACTTT.

This clonotype has just a few counts. This chain links TRBV14 with TRBJ2-3; TRBD1 matches at 8 bases. V dropped 7 bases and J dropped 5; count of bases not matched to a gene: 5. Germline values: CDR1 SGHDN, CDR2 FVKESK. There are 13 residues in the CDR3. CDR3 DNA: TGTGCCAGCACGACAGGGGCGGGAGATACGCAGTATTTT. Its translation is CASTTGAGDTQYF.

This clonotype was counted between two and nine times. This chain links TRBV4-1 with TRBJ2-2; 12 bases agree with TRBD2. Germline CDR1 and CDR2: MGHRA and YSYEKL. The CDR3 has 16 residues. The trim removed 2 bases at V and 8 bases at J, leaving 6 bases unmatched. DNA for the CDR3: TGCGCCAGCAGCCAATACCTAGCGGGGGGGCCTGGGGAGCTGTTTTTT. Its translation is CASSQYLAGGPGELFF.

Ten or more counts support this clonotype. V is TRBV7-2 and J is TRBJ2-1, with D hard to call. V was pared by 2 bases and J by 2 bases, with 7 bases between. This CDR3 spans 14 amino acids. The germline V gene encodes CDR1 SGHTA and CDR2 FQGNSA. DNA of the CDR3: TGTGCCAGCAGCTTACTAAGTCCCTACAATGAGCAGTTCTTC. It codes for CASSLLSPYNEQFF.

This clonotype occurred a few times. This chain links TRBV4-1 with TRBJ2-2, with 15 bases fitting TRBD2. This CDR3 spans 15 amino acids. The germline V gene encodes CDR1 MGHRA and CDR2 YSYEKL. The ends lost 4 bases at V and 8 bases at J; junction bases unmatched: 2. The CDR3 is CASSPGTSGGGELFF. CDR3 sequence (DNA): TGCGCCAGCAGCCCCGGGACTAGCGGGGGGGGGGAGCTGTTTTTT.

As to this clonotype: A read error is possible here, since a much larger clone lies one base away. The rearrangement links TRBV7-9 to TRBJ1-2; the D is unclear. This CDR3 has 11 residues. Germline CDR1 SEHNR, CDR2 FQNEAQ (reference sequence). CDR3 nucleotides: TGTGCCAGCAGCTTAGTGGATGGCTTCACCTTC. Amino acids: CASSLVDGFTF.